The TCR beta chain described here comes from a study of T cell responses to AZD1222 COVID-19 vaccine. Study-wide results and caveats: Donors were largely white British and mainly female; clonal diversity was possibly underestimated.

Sequenced by immunoSEQ multiplex PCR; TCRdb stores in-frame clones only, minus some. Of 150,000 to 200,000 clones listed, approximately 95% are singletons. Notes on this clone: The antigen remains undetermined.

The starting material was peripheral blood, obtained on day 0 of AZD1222 vaccination. This TCR was recovered from an adult in good health.

The CDR3 reads CASSLSGTGGSGEQYF. CDR3 sequence (DNA): TGTGCCAGCAGTTTATCTGGTACAGGGGGATCGGGGGAGCAGTACTTC. The chain combines TRBV27 with TRBJ2-7, with TRBD1 identical over 8 bases. Germline CDR1 is MNHEY and CDR2 is SMNVEV (reference sequence). The CDR3 is 16 residues long. Trimming at V came to 0 bases and at J to 7 bases, leaving 11 bases not matched to a gene.